The T cell receptor (beta chain) described here comes from a study of control samples from healthy donors and cancer patients. This table comes from immunoSEQ multiplex PCR, and its TCRdb copy is limited to in-frame clones, with some not included. The sample lists over 200,000 clones, roughly 87% occurring once. Deletions cut 0 bases from V and 1 base from J, with 17 bases between. Per germline, CDR1 SGDLS and CDR2 YYNGEE. This CDR3 is 18 amino acids long. This TCR was sampled from a woman in her fifties or sixties with lung cancer. The sequencing input was PBMCs. The chain recombines TRBV9 with TRBJ2-1; the D gene could be TRBD1 or TRBD2 (5 bases each). The CDR3 DNA reads TGTGCCAGCAGCGTAGCCCGGGACGTGATGAAGTCCTACAATGAGCAGTTCTTC. This translates into CASSVARDVMKSYNEQFF.